This T cell receptor (beta chain) was documented in a study of blood T cell repertoires in COVID-19. Study-wide context: The United States, Italy and Spain supplied acute and convalescent COVID-19 samples.

The authors' processing: Researchers report that nucleated cell counts were estimated from reference gene primer amplification. Method: immunoSEQ multiplex PCR; TCRdb's copy keeps in-frame clones and lacks some. D and trimming come from the DNA, and the V and J calls and clone size come from that table. This sample has approximately 250,000 clones, with around nine tenths found just once. Looked up from germline, CDR1 is LGHNA and CDR2 is YNFKEQ. The CDR3 is 16 residues long. V gave up 0 bases and J gave up 3 bases; unmatched junction bases: 7. This TCR came from a middle-aged man with active or convalescent COVID-19. The gene calls are TRBV4-2 and TRBJ2-7; 8 bases are a match to TRBD2. The sequencing input was peripheral blood. The CDR3 coding sequence is TGTGCCAGCAGCCAAGATGAGGGACTAGATAACTACGAGCAGTACTTC. Residues: CASSQDEGLDNYEQYF.